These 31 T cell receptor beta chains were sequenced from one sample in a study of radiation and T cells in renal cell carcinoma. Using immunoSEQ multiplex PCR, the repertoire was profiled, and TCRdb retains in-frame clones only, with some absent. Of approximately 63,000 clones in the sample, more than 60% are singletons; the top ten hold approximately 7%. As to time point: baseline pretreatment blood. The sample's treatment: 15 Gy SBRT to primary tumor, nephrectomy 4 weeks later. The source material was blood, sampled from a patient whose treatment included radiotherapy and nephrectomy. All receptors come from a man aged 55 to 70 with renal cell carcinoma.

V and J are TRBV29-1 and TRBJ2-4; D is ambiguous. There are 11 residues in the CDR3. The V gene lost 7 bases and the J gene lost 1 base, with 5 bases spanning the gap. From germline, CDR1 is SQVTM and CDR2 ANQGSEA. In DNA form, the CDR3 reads TGCAGCGCCGCGGCCAAAAACATTCAGTACTTC. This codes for CSAAAKNIQYF.

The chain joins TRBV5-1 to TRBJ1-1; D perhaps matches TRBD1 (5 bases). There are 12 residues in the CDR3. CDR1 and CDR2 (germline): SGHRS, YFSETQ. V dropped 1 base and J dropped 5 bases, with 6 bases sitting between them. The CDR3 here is CASSLRGTEAFF. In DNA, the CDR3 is TGCGCCAGCAGCTTGCGGGGGACTGAAGCTTTCTTT.

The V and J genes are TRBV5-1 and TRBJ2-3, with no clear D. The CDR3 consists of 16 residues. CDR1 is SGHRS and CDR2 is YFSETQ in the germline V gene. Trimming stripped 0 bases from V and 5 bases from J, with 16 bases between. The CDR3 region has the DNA TGCGCCAGCAGCTTGGCGGGCGACATTCCTATAGATACGCAGTATTTT. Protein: CASSLAGDIPIDTQYF.

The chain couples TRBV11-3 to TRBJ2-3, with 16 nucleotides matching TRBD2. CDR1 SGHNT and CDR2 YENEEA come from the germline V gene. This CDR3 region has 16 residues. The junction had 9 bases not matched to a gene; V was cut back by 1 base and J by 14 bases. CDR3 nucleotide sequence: TGTGCCAGCAGCTTAGGGGGACTAGCGGGAGGGCGCCGCGTGTATTTT. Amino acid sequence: CASSLGGLAGGRRVYF.

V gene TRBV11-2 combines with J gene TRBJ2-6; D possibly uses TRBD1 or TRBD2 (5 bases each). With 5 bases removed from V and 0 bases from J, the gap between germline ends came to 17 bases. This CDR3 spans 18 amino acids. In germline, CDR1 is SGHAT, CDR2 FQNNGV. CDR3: CASSHDPGAGSGANVLTF. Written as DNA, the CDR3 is TGTGCCAGCAGCCATGACCCCGGGGCGGGCTCTGGGGCCAACGTCCTGACTTTC. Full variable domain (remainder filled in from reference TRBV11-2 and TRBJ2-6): EAGVAQSPRYKIIEKRQSVAFWCNPISGHATLYWYQQILGQGPKLLIQFQNNGVVDDSQLPKDRFSAERLKGVDSTLKIQPAKLEDSAVYLCASSHDPGAGSGANVLTFGAGSRLTVL.

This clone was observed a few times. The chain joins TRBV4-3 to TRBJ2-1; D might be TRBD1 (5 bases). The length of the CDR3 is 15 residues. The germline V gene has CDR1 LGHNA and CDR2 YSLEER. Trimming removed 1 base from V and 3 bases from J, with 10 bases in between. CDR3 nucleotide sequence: TGCGCCAGCAGCCAAGTATCAGGGATCTACAATGAGCAGTTCTTC. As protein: CASSQVSGIYNEQFF.

In nucleotides, the CDR3 is TGTGCCTGGAGTGCTGGGTACGGAAACATTCAGTACTTC. Translating it yields CAWSAGYGNIQYF. The rearrangement links TRBV30 to TRBJ2-4; D remains unclear. This CDR3 has 13 amino acids. V was trimmed by 1 base and J by 6 bases, leaving 10 bases between them. The germline V gene encodes CDR1 GTSNPN and CDR2 SVGIG (reference sequence). Filled out from reference TRBV30 and TRBJ2-4, the complete variable domain reads SQTIHQWPATLVQPVGSPLSLECTVEGTSNPNLYWYRQAAGRGLQLLFYSVGIGQISSEVPQNLSASRPQDRQFILSSKKLLLSDSGFYLCAWSAGYGNIQYFGAGTRLSVL.

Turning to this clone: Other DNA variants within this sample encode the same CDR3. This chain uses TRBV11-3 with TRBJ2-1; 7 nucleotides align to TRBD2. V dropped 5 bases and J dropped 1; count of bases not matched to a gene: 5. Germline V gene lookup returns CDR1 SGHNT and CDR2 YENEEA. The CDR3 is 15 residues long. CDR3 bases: TGTGCCAGCAGCCCGGGGGGAAGTTCCTACAATGAGCAGTTCTTC. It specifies CASSPGGSSYNEQFF.

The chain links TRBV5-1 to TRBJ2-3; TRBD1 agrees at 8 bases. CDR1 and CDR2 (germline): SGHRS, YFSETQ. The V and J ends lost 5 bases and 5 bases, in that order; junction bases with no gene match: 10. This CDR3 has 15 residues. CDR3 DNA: TGCGCCAGCAGTCAGAACAGGGGGAGAGGAGATACGCAGTATTTT. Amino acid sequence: CASSQNRGRGDTQYF.

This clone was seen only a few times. CDR3: CASSKDAWRNTEAFF. The DNA of the CDR3 is TGTGCCAGCAGCAAAGATGCATGGAGGAACACTGAAGCTTTCTTT. The chain has TRBV21-1 and TRBJ1-1. TRBV21-1 is reported as a pseudogene. The CDR3 runs 15 residues.

The CDR3 here is CASSMVTGGDEQFF. The DNA of the CDR3 is TGTGCCAGTAGTATGGTGACAGGGGGCGACGAGCAGTTCTTC. The chain couples TRBV19 to TRBJ2-1, with 10 bases identical to TRBD1. The CDR3 runs to 14 residues. The V segment lost 3 bases and the J segment 10 bases; nucleotides outside the gene matches: 6. CDR1 is LNHDA and CDR2 is SQIVND in the germline V gene (reference sequence).

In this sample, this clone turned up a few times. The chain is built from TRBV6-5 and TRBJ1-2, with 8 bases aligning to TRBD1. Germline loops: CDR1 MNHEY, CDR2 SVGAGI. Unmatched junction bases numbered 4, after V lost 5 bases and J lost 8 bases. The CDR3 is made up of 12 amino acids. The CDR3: CASSRTGTGYTF. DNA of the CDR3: TGTGCCAGCAGTCGGACAGGGACCGGCTACACCTTC.

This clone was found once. This chain's CDR3 is CASSGGVKEPQHF. CDR3 bases: TGTGCCAGCAGTGGGGGAGTGAAGGAGCCCCAGCATTTT. The chain carries TRBV2 and TRBJ1-5; D is ambiguous. CDR1 and CDR2 from the germline V gene are SNHLY and FYNNEI. This CDR3 has 13 residues. V was clipped by 4 bases and J by 8 bases, with 12 bases between them.

CDR3 sequence (DNA): TGCGCCAGCAGCAATCCGGGACTAGCGGGGGGAGGAGACAATGAGCAGTTCTTC. Its translation is CASSNPGLAGGGDNEQFF. The chain links TRBV5-1 to TRBJ2-1; 15 bases agree with TRBD2. Trimming took 4 bases from V and 5 from J; bases not matched to a gene: 10. The CDR3 has 18 amino acids. Germline V gene sequence: CDR1 SGHRS, CDR2 YFSETQ.

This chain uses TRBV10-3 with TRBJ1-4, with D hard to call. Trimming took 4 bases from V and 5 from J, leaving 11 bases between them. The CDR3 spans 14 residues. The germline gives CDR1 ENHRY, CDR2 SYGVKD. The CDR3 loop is CAISGGSGNEKLFF. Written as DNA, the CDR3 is TGTGCCATCAGTGGAGGGTCCGGAAATGAAAAACTGTTTTTT.

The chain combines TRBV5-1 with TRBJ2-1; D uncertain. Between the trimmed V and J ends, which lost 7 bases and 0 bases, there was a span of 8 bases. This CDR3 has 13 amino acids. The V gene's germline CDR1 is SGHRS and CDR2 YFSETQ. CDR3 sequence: CASALSSYNEQFF. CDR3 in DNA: TGCGCCAGCGCCCTTTCCTCCTACAATGAGCAGTTCTTC.

The CDR3 DNA sequence: TGTGCCAGCAGCGAGAGGGATAACGGGGAGCTGTTTTTT. Encoded protein: CASSERDNGELFF. The chain recombines TRBV9 with TRBJ2-2; the D gene is possibly TRBD2 (5 bases). The CDR3 has 13 residues. V lost 3 bases and J 7 bases, leaving 10 bases between the germline ends. Germline-derived CDR1 and CDR2 are SGDLS and YYNGEE.

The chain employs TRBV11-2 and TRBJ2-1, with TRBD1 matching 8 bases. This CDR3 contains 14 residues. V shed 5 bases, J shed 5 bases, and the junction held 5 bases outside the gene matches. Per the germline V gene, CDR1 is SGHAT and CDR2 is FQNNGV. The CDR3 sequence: CASSMDRADNEQFF. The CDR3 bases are TGTGCCAGCAGCATGGACAGGGCTGACAATGAGCAGTTCTTC.

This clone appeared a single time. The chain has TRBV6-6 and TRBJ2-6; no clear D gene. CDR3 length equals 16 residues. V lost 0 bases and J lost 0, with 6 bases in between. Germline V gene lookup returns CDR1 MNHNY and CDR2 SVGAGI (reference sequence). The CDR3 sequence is CASSYSDDSGANVLTF. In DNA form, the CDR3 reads TGTGCCAGCAGTTACTCCGATGACTCTGGGGCCAACGTCCTGACTTTC.

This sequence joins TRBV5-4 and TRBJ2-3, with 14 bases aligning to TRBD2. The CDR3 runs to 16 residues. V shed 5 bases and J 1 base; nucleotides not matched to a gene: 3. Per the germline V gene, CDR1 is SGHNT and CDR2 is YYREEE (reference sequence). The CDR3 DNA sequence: TGTGCCAGCAGTAAGGGACTAGCGGGAGGCACAGATACGCAGTATTTT. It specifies CASSKGLAGGTDTQYF.

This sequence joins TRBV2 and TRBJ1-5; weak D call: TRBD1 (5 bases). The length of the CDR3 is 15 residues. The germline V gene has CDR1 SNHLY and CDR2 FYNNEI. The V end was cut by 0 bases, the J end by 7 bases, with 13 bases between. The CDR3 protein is CASSEARGDWQPQHF. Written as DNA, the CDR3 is TGTGCCAGCAGTGAAGCGCGGGGGGATTGGCAGCCCCAGCATTTT.

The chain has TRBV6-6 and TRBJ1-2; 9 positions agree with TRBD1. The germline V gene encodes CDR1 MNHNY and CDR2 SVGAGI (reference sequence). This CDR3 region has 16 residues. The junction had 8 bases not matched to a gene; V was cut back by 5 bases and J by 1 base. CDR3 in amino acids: CASSPTPGQGNYGYTF. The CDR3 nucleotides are TGTGCCAGCAGTCCAACACCGGGACAGGGTAACTATGGCTACACCTTC.

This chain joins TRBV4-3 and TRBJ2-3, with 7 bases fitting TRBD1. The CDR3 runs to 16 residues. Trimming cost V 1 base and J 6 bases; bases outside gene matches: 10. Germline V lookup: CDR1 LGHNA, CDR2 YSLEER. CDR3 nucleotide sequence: TGCGCCAGCAGCCAAGCGAGGAGAGGGGGCCTCGATACGCAGTATTTT. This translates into CASSQARRGGLDTQYF.

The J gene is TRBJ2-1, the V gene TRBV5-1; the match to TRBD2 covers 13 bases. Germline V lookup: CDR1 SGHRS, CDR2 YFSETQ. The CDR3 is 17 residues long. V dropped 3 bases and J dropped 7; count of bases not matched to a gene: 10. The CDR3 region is CASSWAGLAGAANEQFF. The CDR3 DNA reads TGCGCCAGCAGCTGGGCTGGACTAGCGGGAGCAGCGAATGAGCAGTTCTTC.

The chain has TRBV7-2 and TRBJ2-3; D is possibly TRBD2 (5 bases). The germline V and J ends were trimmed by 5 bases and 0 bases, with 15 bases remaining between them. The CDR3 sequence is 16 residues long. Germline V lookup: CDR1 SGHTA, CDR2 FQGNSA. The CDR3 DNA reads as TGTGCCAGCAGCCCCCGACGGGAAACTAGCACAGATACGCAGTATTTT. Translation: CASSPRRETSTDTQYF.

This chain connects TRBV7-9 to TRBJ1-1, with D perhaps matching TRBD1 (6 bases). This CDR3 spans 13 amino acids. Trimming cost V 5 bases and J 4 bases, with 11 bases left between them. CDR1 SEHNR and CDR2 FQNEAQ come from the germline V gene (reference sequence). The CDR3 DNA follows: TGTGCCAGCAGCCAAGGAGGGGGCACTGAAGCTTTCTTT. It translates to CASSQGGGTEAFF.

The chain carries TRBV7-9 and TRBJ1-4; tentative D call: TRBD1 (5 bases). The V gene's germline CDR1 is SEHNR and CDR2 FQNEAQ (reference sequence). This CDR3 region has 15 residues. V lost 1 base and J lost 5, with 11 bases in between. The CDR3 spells CASSLGDSVNEKLFF. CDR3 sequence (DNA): TGTGCCAGCAGCTTAGGTGACAGCGTAAATGAAAAACTGTTTTTT.

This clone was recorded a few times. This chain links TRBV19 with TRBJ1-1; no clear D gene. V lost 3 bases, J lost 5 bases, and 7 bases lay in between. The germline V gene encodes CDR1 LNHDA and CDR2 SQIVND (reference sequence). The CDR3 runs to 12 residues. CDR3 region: CASSIGRTEAFF. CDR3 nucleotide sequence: TGTGCCAGTAGTATCGGGCGGACTGAAGCTTTCTTT.

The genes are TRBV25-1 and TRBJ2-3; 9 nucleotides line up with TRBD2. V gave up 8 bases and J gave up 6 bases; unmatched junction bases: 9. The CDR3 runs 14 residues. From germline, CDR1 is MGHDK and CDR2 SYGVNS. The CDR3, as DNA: TGTGCCAGCTCTCTAGCGGGACTACGGGATACGCAGTATTTT. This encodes CASSLAGLRDTQYF.

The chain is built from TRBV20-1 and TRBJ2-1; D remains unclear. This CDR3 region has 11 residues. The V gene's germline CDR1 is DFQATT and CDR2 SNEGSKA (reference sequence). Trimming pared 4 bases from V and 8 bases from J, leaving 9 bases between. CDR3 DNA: TGCAGTGCTACGTCTGACGATGAGCAGTTCTTC. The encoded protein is CSATSDDEQFF.

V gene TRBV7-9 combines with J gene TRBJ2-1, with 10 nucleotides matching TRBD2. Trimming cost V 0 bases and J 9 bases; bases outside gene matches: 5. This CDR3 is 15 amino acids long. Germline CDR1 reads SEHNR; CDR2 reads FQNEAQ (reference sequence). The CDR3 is CASSLALAGAGEQFF. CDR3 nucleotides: TGTGCCAGCAGCTTAGCTCTAGCGGGAGCAGGTGAGCAGTTCTTC.